This TCR beta chain was observed in a study of blood T cell repertoires in COVID-19. Authors' processing steps: Amplification from reference gene primers served as the basis for estimated nucleated cell counts. Assay: immunoSEQ multiplex PCR; the TCRdb copy retains only in-frame clones and omits some. V, J and clone size reflect that table, while D and trimming were determined from the DNA. The data contain roughly 30,000 clones, more than 85% of them seen just once; the ten biggest clones take up more than 3%. This CDR3 has 13 residues. The sequenced sample was peripheral blood. The rearrangement joins TRBV21-1 to TRBJ1-1; TRBD1, the D gene given by the table, was not confirmed from the DNA. TRBV21-1 is tagged as a pseudogene. This clonotype was obtained from a man between 60 and 75 years old with acute or convalescent COVID-19. CDR3 DNA: TGTGCCTTTGAGGGGGTCCGGGGAACTGAAGCTTTCTTT. Residues: CAFEGVRGTEAFF.